The 20 T cell receptor beta chains presented below share a single source sample, sequenced in a study of shared clonotypes between healthy human individuals. Produced via immunoSEQ multiplex PCR; TCRdb's table is partial and in-frame only. Of approximately 2,200,000 clones in the sample, about 93% were seen once. Terminally differentiated effector memory CD45RA+ cells were excluded from the naive CD8 cells, which were CD45RO-negative and positively selected for CCR7. Sequenced input: naive CD8+ T cells from PBMCs. The receptors were gathered from a man aged 18 to 29 in good health. Some clones in this sample may be carry-over from other donors' samples.

The chain is built from TRBV13 and TRBJ2-5; D remains ambiguous. Germline V gene data show CDR1 as PRHDT and CDR2 as FYEKMQ (reference sequence). The CDR3 covers 14 residues. Trimming pared 0 bases from V and 5 bases from J, leaving 10 bases between. This CDR3 reads CASSLGQAGETQYF. The CDR3 DNA sequence: TGTGCCAGCAGCTTAGGGCAGGCCGGGGAGACCCAGTACTTC.

The chain carries TRBV4-1 and TRBJ2-7; 9 bases map to TRBD2. Germline loops: CDR1 MGHRA, CDR2 YSYEKL. V shed 0 bases, J shed 4 bases, and the junction held 4 bases outside the gene matches. There are 15 residues in the CDR3. CDR3 nucleotide sequence: TGCGCCAGCAGCCAAGAAACTAGCGGGCCTTACGAGCAGTACTTC. This codes for CASSQETSGPYEQYF.

In nucleotides, the CDR3 is TGTGCCAGCAGCTTCTTACAGGGTGACACTGAAGCTTTCTTT. The encoded protein is CASSFLQGDTEAFF. This chain connects TRBV7-9 to TRBJ1-1; D is possibly TRBD1 (6 bases). Between the trimmed V and J ends, which lost 3 bases and 3 bases, there was a span of 11 bases. Germline loops: CDR1 SEHNR, CDR2 FQNEAQ (reference sequence). The CDR3 extends over 14 amino acids. Full variable domain (rest looked up from reference TRBV7-9 and TRBJ1-1): DTGVSQNPRHKITKRGQNVTFRCDPISEHNRLYWYRQTLGQGPEFLTYFQNEAQLEKSRLLSDRFSAERPKGSFSTLEIQRTEQGDSAMYLCASSFLQGDTEAFFGQGTRLTVV.

The chain uses TRBV27 and TRBJ2-7, with TRBD2 as a possible D gene (5 bases). The CDR3 totals 17 residues. Germline CDR1 is MNHEY and CDR2 is SMNVEV (reference sequence). V dropped 5 bases and J dropped 2 bases, with 22 bases sitting between them. CDR3 sequence reads: CASSAVTRVTSPYEQYF. The CDR3 DNA sequence: TGTGCCAGCAGTGCCGTTACACGGGTTACTAGTCCCTACGAGCAGTACTTC.

The chain couples TRBV11-2 to TRBJ2-7, with unresolved D. The V end lost 4 bases, the J end lost 0 bases, and 7 bases lay between the germline ends. This CDR3 is 13 amino acids long. Germline CDR1 and CDR2: SGHAT and FQNNGV. The CDR3 spells CASSYLNSYEQYF. DNA for the CDR3: TGTGCCAGCAGCTATCTTAACTCCTACGAGCAGTACTTC.

Here the CDR3 reads CASSSGTGGSYGYTF. The CDR3 DNA reads as TGTGCCAGCAGCTCCGGGACAGGGGGAAGCTATGGCTACACCTTC. This rearrangement joins TRBV7-2 to TRBJ1-2, with 11 bases that match TRBD1. Germline V gene sequence: CDR1 SGHTA, CDR2 FQGNSA. The J segment lost 4 bases and the V segment lost 4 bases, leaving 5 bases of the junction unmatched. The length of the CDR3 is 15 residues.

The chain has TRBV9 and TRBJ2-5, with D maybe TRBD2 (6 bases). The CDR3 has 16 residues. Germline CDR1 reads SGDLS; CDR2 reads YYNGEE. The V gene lost 0 bases and the J gene lost 2 bases, with 14 bases spanning the gap. The CDR3: CASSVGSGGVQETQYF. The CDR3 DNA is TGTGCCAGCAGCGTAGGGAGCGGAGGGGTACAAGAGACCCAGTACTTC.

The chain links TRBV4-2 to TRBJ2-2; 11 bases fit TRBD1. The CDR3 has 15 amino acids. Germline loops: CDR1 LGHNA, CDR2 YNFKEQ. After removal of 4 bases from V and 4 bases from J, the junction contained 2 bases not matched to a gene. The CDR3 region has the DNA TGTGCCAGCAGCCGAGGGACAGGGGGCACCGGGGAGCTGTTTTTT. Encoded protein: CASSRGTGGTGELFF.

The J gene is TRBJ2-7, the V gene TRBV5-8, with 11 bases that match TRBD2. The length of the CDR3 is 15 residues. Per germline, CDR1 SGHTS and CDR2 YDEGEE. The J segment lost 4 bases and the V segment lost 1 base, leaving 4 bases of the junction unmatched. The CDR3 here is CASSLTSGRFYEQYF. DNA for the CDR3: TGTGCCAGCAGCTTGACTAGCGGGAGATTTTACGAGCAGTACTTC.

This chain joins TRBV4-3 and TRBJ2-1; D is uncertain. From germline, CDR1 is LGHNA and CDR2 YSLEER. V was cut by 6 bases and J by 4 bases, with 13 bases left in between. The length of the CDR3 is 14 residues. CDR3 sequence reads: CASRVGKGYNEQFF. DNA for the CDR3: TGCGCCAGCAGGGTGGGGAAGGGTTACAATGAGCAGTTCTTC.

The J gene is TRBJ2-5, the V gene TRBV29-1, with D uncertain. Per germline, CDR1 SQVTM and CDR2 ANQGSEA. Between the trimmed V and J ends, which lost 1 base and 8 bases, there was a span of 8 bases. CDR3 length: 11 amino acids. The CDR3 protein is CSVEATFTQYF. CDR3 nucleotide sequence: TGCAGCGTTGAAGCAACATTCACCCAGTACTTC. Combining the CDR3 with reference TRBV29-1 and TRBJ2-5 gives the whole variable domain SAVISQKPSRDICQRGTSLTIQCQVDSQVTMMFWYRQQPGQSLTLIATANQGSEATYESGFVIDKFPISRPNLTFSTLTVSNMSPEDSSIYLCSVEATFTQYFGPGTRLLVL.

CDR3 sequence (DNA): TGTGCCAGCAGTGAGACCGGACGGTGGTGGGAGACCCAGTACTTC. Translating it yields CASSETGRWWETQYF. V usage is TRBV2 and J usage is TRBJ2-5, with D uncertain. The CDR3 is 15 amino acids. The ends were cut back, 3 bases at V and 5 bases at J, with 16 bases in the middle. From germline, CDR1 is SNHLY and CDR2 FYNNEI. The whole variable domain, remainder taken from reference TRBV2 and TRBJ2-5, is EPEVTQTPSHQVTQMGQEVILRCVPISNHLYFYWYRQILGQKVEFLVSFYNNEISEKSEIFDDQFSVERPDGSNFTLKIRSTKLEDSAMYFCASSETGRWWETQYFGPGTRLLVL.

This chain uses TRBV6-5 with TRBJ2-7; 8 positions match TRBD2. Trimming at V came to 4 bases and at J to 3 bases, leaving 8 bases not matched to a gene. The CDR3 contains 15 residues. Germline V gene lookup returns CDR1 MNHEY and CDR2 SVGAGI. DNA of the CDR3: TGTGCCAGCAGTTTGCAGGTAGCGGGATTCTACGAGCAGTACTTC. Translated: CASSLQVAGFYEQYF.

V is TRBV25-1 and J is TRBJ1-1, with a weak D call TRBD1 (5 bases). The V end was cut by 1 base, the J end by 7 bases, with 10 bases between. CDR3 size: 13 residues. Germline V gene lookup returns CDR1 MGHDK and CDR2 SYGVNS. CDR3 nucleotides: TGTGCCAGCAGTGAATTAAGGCAGGGTGAAGCTTTCTTT. Its translation: CASSELRQGEAFF.

This clone occurred once. This sequence joins TRBV27 and TRBJ2-1; 7 bases are shared with TRBD1. This CDR3 is built from 15 residues. The V and J ends lost 5 bases and 6 bases, in that order; junction bases with no gene match: 10. The germline CDR1 and CDR2 sequences are MNHEY and SMNVEV (reference sequence). CDR3 protein: CASSAVGQVGNEQFF. CDR3 DNA: TGTGCCAGCAGTGCTGTCGGACAGGTGGGCAATGAGCAGTTCTTC.

CDR3 amino acids: CSVEGRPSSYNEQFF. CDR3 bases: TGCAGCGTTGAGGGCAGGCCCAGCTCCTACAATGAGCAGTTCTTC. The chain recombines TRBV29-1 with TRBJ2-1; D not resolved. Trimming took off 3 bases at V and 0 bases at J, with 12 bases between the two ends. The V gene's germline CDR1 is SQVTM and CDR2 ANQGSEA. The CDR3 runs 15 residues.

This clone occurred a few times. This chain connects TRBV29-1 to TRBJ1-1; D may be TRBD1 (6 bases). This CDR3 has 15 residues. V dropped 0 bases and J dropped 0 bases, with 11 bases sitting between them. Looked up from germline, CDR1 is SQVTM and CDR2 is ANQGSEA. CDR3: CSVEDRGTMNTEAFF. CDR3 bases: TGCAGCGTTGAAGACCGAGGGACAATGAACACTGAAGCTTTCTTT.

The chain joins TRBV7-8 to TRBJ2-1; D could derive from TRBD1 or TRBD2 (6 bases each). The germline CDR1 and CDR2 sequences are SGHVS and FQNEAQ. V shed 5 bases and J shed 7 bases, with 18 bases lying between them. The CDR3 runs 15 residues. The CDR3 bases are TGTGCCAGCAGCGAAGGGAGGAATCAGGGGAATGAGCAGTTCTTC. Translated, it gives CASSEGRNQGNEQFF. Based on the CDR3 plus reference TRBV7-8 and TRBJ2-1, the full variable domain is GAGVSQSPRYKVAKRGQDVALRCDPISGHVSLFWYQQALGQGPEFLTYFQNEAQLDKSGLPSDRFFAERPEGSVSTLKIQRTQQEDSAVYLCASSEGRNQGNEQFFGPGTRLTVL.

The chain has TRBV13 and TRBJ1-1; no reliable D call. V lost 4 bases, J lost 11 bases, and 23 bases lay in between. The V gene's germline CDR1 is PRHDT and CDR2 FYEKMQ (reference sequence). CDR3 length: 15 residues. The CDR3 DNA follows: TGTGCCAGCAGCTCACCCTTGTGGGCGAAAGGTGAGGCTTTCTTT. This sequence encodes CASSSPLWAKGEAFF.

The chain links TRBV27 to TRBJ1-1, with 9 bases aligning to TRBD1. CDR3 length: 13 amino acids. The V gene's germline CDR1 is MNHEY and CDR2 SMNVEV (reference sequence). The V gene end was trimmed by 5 bases and the J gene end by 11 bases; junction bases not matched to a gene: 9. CDR3 nucleotides: TGTGCCAGCAGTCTCCCCGGGACAGGGCTGGCTTTCTTT. It encodes CASSLPGTGLAFF.